The clone carrying this T cell receptor beta chain is a singleton in its sample. The data were obtained in a study of T cell changes during pregnancy in multiple sclerosis. V lost 7 bases and J lost 0; bases outside the gene matches: 10. The CDR3 length is 15 residues. Looked up from germline, CDR1 is SQVTM and CDR2 is ANQGSEA. The repertoire was sequenced with immunoSEQ multiplex PCR; TCRdb's copy has only in-frame clones and lacks some. Here the sample spans roughly 36,000 clones, 91% being singletons. The sequences come from CD8+ T cells from peripheral blood mononuclear cells, collected in the second trimester of pregnancy. The sequence came from a female donor with multiple sclerosis, enrolled in a pregnancy study. The rearrangement uses TRBV29-1 and TRBJ1-1; 8 bases match TRBD1. The DNA for the CDR3 is TGCAGCGCCAGCGGACAGGGTGACATGAACACTGAAGCTTTCTTT. Encoded protein: CSASGQGDMNTEAFF.